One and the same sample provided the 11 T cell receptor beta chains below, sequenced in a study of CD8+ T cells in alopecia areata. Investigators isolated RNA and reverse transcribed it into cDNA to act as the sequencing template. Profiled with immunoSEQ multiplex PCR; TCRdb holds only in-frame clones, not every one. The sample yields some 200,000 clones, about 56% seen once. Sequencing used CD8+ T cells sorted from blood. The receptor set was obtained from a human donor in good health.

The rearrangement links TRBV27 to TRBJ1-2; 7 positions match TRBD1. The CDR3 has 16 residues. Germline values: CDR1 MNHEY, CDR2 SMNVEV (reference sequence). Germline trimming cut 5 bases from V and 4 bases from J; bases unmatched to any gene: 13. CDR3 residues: CASSLGQPVGSYGYTF. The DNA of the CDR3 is TGTGCCAGCAGTCTGGGACAGCCCGTCGGTAGCTATGGCTACACCTTC.

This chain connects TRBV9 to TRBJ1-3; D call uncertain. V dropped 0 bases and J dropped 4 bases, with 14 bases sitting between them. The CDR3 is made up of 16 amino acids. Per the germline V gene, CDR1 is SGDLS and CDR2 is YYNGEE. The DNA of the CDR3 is TGTGCCAGCAGCGTAGGCCAGCCCGTCAGGGGAAACACCATATATTTT. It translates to CASSVGQPVRGNTIYF. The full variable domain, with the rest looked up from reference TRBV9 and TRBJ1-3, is DSGVTQTPKHLITATGQRVTLRCSPRSGDLSVYWYQQSLDQGLQFLIQYYNGEERAKGNILERFSAQQFPDLHSELNLSSLELGDSALYFCASSVGQPVRGNTIYFGEGSWLTVV.

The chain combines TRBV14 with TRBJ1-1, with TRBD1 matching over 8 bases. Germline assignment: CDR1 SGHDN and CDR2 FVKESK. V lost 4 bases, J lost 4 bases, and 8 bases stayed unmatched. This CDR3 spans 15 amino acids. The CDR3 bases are TGTGCCAGCAGCCCCCAGGGGGCTATCAGCACTGAAGCTTTCTTT. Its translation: CASSPQGAISTEAFF.

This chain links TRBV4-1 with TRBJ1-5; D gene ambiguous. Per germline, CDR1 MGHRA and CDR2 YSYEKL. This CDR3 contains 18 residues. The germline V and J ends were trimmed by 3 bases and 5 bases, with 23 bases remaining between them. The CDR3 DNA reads TGCGCCAGCAGCCAGACGACTGGAGGGAATTGGCCTTATCAGCCCCAGCATTTT. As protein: CASSQTTGGNWPYQPQHF.

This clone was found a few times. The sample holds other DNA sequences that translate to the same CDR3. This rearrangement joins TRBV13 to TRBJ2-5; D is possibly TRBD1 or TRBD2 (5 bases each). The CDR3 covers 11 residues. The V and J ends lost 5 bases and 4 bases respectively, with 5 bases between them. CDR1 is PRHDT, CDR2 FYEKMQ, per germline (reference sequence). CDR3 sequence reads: CASSGGETQYF. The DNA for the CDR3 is TGTGCCAGCAGCGGGGGAGAGACCCAGTACTTC.

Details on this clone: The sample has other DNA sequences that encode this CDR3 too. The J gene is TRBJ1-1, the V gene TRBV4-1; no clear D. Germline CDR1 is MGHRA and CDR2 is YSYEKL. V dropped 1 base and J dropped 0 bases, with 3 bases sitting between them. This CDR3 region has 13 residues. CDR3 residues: CASSQAVNTEAFF. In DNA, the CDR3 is TGCGCCAGCAGCCAAGCCGTGAACACTGAAGCTTTCTTT.

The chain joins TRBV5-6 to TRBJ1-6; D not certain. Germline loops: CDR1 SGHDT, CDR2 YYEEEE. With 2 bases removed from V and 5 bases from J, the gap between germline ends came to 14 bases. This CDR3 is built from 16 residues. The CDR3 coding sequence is TGTGCCAGCAGCTTAGAAGGGCGGGAGGATAATTCACCCCTCCACTTT. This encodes CASSLEGREDNSPLHF. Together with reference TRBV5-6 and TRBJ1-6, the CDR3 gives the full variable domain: DAGVTQSPTHLIKTRGQQVTLRCSPKSGHDTVSWYQQALGQGPQFIFQYYEEEERQRGNFPDRFSGHQFPNYSSELNVNALLLGDSALYLCASSLEGREDNSPLHFGNGTRLTVT.

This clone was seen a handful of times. The CDR3 DNA reads as TGTGCCAGCAGTGAAGTGAACTATGGCTACACCTTC. Its translation is CASSEVNYGYTF. This chain links TRBV2 with TRBJ1-2, with D uncertain. Germline CDR1 SNHLY, CDR2 FYNNEI. V lost 1 base and J lost 2, with 2 bases in between. The CDR3 loop spans 12 amino acids.

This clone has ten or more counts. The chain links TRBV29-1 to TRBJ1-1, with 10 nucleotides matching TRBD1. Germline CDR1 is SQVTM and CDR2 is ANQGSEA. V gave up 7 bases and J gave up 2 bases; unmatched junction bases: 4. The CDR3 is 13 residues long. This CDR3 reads CSARQGANTEAFF. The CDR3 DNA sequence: TGCAGCGCCAGACAGGGGGCTAACACTGAAGCTTTCTTT.

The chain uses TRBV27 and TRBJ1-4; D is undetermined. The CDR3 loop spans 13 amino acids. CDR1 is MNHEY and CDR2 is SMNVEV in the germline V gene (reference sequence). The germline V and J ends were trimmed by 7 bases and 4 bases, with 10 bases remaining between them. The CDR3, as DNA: TGTGCCAGCACCACAAGGAATAATGAAAAACTGTTTTTT. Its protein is CASTTRNNEKLFF.

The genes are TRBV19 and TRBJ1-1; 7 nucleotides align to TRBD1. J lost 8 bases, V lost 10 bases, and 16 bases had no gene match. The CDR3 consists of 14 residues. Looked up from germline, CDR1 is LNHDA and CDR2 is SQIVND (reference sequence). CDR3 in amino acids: CATKGRTGRLEAFF. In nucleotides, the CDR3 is TGTGCCACTAAAGGGCGGACAGGCCGACTGGAAGCTTTCTTT.